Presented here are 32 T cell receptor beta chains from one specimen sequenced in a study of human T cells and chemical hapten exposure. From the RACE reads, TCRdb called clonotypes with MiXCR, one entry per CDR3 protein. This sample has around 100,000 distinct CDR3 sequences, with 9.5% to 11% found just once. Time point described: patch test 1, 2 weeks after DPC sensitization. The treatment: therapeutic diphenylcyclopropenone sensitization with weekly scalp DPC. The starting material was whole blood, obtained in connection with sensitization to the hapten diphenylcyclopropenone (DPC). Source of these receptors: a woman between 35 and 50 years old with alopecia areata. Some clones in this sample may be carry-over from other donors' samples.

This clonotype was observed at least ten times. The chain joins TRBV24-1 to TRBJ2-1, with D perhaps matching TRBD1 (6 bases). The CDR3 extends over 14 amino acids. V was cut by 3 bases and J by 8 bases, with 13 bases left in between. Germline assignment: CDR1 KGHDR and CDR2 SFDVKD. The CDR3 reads CATSDATRGYEQFF. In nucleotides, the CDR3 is TGTGCCACCAGTGATGCTACTAGGGGGTATGAGCAGTTCTTC.

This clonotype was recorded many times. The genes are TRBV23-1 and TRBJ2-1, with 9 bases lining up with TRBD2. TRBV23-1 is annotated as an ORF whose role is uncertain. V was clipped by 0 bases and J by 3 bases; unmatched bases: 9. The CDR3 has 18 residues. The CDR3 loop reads CASSQSDLPSGDYNEQFF. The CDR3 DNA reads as TGCGCCAGCAGTCAATCAGATCTGCCTAGCGGGGACTACAATGAGCAGTTCTTC.

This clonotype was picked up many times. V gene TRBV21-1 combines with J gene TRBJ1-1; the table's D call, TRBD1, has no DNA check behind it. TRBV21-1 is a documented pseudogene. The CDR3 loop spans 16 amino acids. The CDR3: CASSKWGGRLNTEAFF. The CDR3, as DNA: TGTGCCAGCAGCAAATGGGGGGGACGGCTGAACACTGAAGCTTTCTTT.

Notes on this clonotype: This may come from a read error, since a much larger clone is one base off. The CDR3 is CVSSVPGPGFQF. CDR3 DNA: TGTGTCAGCAGTGTCCCCGGGCCCGGTTTTCAGTTC. The chain couples TRBV6-1 to TRBJ1-2, with D hard to call. Germline values: CDR1 MNHNS, CDR2 SASEGT. The CDR3 runs 12 residues.

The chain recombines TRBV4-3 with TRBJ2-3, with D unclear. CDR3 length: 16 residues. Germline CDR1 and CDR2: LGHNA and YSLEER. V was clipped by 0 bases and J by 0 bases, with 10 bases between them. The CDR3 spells CASSQDRALSTDTQYF. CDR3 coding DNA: TGCGCCAGCAGCCAAGATCGAGCGTTAAGCACAGATACGCAGTATTTT.

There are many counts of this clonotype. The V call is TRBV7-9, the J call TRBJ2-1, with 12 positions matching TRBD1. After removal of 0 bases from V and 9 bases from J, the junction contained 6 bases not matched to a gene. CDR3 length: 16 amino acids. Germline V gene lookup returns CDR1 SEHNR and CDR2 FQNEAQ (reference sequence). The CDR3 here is CASSLAKGQGAFEQFF. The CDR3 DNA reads TGTGCCAGCAGCTTAGCGAAGGGACAGGGGGCCTTTGAGCAGTTCTTC.

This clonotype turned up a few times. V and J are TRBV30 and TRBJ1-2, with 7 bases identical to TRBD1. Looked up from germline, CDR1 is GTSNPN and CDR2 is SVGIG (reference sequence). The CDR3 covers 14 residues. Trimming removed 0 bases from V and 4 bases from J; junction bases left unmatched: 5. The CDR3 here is CAWSVLGQAYGYTF. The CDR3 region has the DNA TGTGCCTGGAGTGTACTCGGACAGGCCTATGGCTACACCTTC.

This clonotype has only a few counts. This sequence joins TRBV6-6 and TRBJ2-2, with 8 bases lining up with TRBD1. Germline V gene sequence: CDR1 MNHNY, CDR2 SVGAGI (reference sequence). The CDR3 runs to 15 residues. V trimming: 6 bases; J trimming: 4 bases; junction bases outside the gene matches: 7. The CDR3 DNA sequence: TGTGCCAGCAGACCGACAGGGGATCCCACCGGGGAGCTGTTTTTT. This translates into CASRPTGDPTGELFF.

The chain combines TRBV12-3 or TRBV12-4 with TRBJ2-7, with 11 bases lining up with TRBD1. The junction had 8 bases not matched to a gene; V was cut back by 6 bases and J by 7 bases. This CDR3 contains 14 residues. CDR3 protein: CASRGQGAVGEQYF. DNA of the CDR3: TGTGCCAGCAGAGGACAGGGGGCAGTAGGGGAGCAGTACTTC.

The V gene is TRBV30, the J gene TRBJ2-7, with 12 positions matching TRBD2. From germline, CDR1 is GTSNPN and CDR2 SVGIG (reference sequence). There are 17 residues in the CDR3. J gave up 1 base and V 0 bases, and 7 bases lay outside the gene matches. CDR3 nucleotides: TGTGCCTGGAGTGTAAAGGGACTAGCGGGCAATTCCTACGAGCAGTACTTC. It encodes CAWSVKGLAGNSYEQYF.

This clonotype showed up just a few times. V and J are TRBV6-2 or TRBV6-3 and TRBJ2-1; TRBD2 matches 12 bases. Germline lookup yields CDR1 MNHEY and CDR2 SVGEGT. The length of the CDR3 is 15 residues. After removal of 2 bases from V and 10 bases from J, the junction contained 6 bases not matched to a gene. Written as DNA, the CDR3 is TGTGCCAGCAGTTACCCTAGCGGGGGGGCCCGGGAGCAGTTCTTC. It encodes CASSYPSGGAREQFF.

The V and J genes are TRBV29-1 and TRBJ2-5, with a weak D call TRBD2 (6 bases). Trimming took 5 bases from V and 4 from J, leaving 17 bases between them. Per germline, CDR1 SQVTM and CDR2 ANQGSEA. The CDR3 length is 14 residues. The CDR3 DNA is TGCAGCGTTACCCAAATGGGGGGAGGAGAGACCCAGTACTTC. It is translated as CSVTQMGGGETQYF.

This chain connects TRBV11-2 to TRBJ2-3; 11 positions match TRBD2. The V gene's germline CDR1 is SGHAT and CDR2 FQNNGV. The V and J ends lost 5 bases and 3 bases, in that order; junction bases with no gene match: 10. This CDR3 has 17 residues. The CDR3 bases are TGTGCCAGCAGCCTTAGCGGGAGGGCCTATCGAACAGATACGCAGTATTTT. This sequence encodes CASSLSGRAYRTDTQYF.

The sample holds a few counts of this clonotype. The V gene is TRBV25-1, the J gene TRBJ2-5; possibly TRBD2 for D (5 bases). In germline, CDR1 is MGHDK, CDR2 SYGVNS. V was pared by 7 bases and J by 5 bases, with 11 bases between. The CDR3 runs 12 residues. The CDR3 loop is CASTRRGETQYF. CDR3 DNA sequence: TGTGCCAGCACCAGAAGAGGGGAGACCCAGTACTTC.

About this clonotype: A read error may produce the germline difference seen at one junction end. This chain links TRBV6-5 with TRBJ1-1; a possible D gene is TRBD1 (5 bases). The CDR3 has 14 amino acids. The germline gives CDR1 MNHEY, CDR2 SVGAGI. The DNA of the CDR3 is TGTACCAGCAGTTACTCAGCCCTAAAGGGGCGGGCTTTCTTT. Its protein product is CTSSYSALKGRAFF.

CDR3 residues: CASSLARAAGATTGTDTQYF. The CDR3 region has the DNA TGTGCCAGCAGCTTAGCGAGGGCTGCGGGAGCCACGACGGGGACAGATACGCAGTATTTT. This chain links TRBV7-8 with TRBJ2-3, with 7 bases identical to TRBD2. V shed 0 bases, J shed 3 bases, and the junction held 18 bases outside the gene matches. CDR1 is SGHVS, CDR2 FQNEAQ, per germline. The CDR3 has 20 residues. The whole variable domain, filled in from reference TRBV7-8 and TRBJ2-3, reads GAGVSQSPRYKVAKRGQDVALRCDPISGHVSLFWYQQALGQGPEFLTYFQNEAQLDKSGLPSDRFFAERPEGSVSTLKIQRTQQEDSAVYLCASSLARAAGATTGTDTQYFGPGTRLTVL.

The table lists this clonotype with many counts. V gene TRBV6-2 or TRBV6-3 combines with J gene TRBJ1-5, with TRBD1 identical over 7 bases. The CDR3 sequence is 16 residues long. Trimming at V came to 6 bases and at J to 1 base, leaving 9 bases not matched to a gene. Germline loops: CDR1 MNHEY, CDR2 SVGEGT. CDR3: CASSPNRQGSNQPQHF. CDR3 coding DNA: TGTGCCAGCAGCCCCAACCGACAGGGAAGCAATCAGCCCCAGCATTTT.

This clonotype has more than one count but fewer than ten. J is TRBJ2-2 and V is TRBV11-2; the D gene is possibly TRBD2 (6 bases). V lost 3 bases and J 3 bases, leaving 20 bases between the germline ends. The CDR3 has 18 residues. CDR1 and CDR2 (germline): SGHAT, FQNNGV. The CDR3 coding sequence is TGTGCCAGCAGCTTTCGGCCCTCGGGGCGGAGGGACACCGGGGAGCTGTTTTTT. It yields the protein CASSFRPSGRRDTGELFF.

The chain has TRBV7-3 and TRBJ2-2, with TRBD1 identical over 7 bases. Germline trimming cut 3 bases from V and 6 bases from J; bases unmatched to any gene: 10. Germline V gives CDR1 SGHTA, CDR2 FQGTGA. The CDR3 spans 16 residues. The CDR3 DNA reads TGTGCCAGCAGCTTCACAGGGGCTATTGGGGCCGGGGAGCTGTTTTTT. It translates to CASSFTGAIGAGELFF.

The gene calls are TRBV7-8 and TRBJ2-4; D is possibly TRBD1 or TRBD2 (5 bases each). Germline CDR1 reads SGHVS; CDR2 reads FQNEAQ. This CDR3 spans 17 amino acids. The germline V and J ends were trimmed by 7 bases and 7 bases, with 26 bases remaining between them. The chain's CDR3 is CASTPPNQGPEGNIQYF. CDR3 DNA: TGTGCCAGCACCCCGCCTAATCAGGGCCCAGAGGGCAACATTCAGTACTTC.

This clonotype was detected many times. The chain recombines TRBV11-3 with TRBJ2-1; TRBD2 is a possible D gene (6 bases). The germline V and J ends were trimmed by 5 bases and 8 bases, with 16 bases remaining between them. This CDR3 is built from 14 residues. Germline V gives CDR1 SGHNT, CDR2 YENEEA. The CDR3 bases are TGTGCCAGCAGCCCAGGGAGAGGGGAGGATGAGCAGTTCTTC. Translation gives CASSPGRGEDEQFF.

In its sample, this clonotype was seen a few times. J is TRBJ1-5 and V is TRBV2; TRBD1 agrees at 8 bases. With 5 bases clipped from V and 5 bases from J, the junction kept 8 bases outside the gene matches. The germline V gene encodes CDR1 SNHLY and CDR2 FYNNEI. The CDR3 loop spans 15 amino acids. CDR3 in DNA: TGTGCCAGCAGTTCCAGGACAGGGAGAGATCAGCCCCAGCATTTT. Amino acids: CASSSRTGRDQPQHF.

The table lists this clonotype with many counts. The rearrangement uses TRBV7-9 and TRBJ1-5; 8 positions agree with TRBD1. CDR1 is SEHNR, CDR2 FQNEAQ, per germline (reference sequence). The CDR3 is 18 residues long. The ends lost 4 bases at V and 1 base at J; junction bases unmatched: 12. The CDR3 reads CASSSQDRGGRSNQPQHF. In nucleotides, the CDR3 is TGTGCCAGCAGCTCACAAGACAGGGGTGGAAGGAGCAATCAGCCCCAGCATTTT.

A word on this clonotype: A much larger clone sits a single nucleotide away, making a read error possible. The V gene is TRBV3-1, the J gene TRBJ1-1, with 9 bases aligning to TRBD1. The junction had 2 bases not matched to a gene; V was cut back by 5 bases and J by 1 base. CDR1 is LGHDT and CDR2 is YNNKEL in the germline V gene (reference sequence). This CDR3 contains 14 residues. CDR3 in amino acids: CASSWDRANTEAFF. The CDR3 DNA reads TGTGCCAGCAGCTGGGACAGGGCGAACACTGAAGCTTTCTTT.

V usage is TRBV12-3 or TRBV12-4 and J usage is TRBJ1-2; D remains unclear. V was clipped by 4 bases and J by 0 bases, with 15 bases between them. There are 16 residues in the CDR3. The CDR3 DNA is TGTGCCAGCAGTTCGGAGGTCTTCCTAGCTAACTATGGCTACACCTTC. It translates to CASSSEVFLANYGYTF.

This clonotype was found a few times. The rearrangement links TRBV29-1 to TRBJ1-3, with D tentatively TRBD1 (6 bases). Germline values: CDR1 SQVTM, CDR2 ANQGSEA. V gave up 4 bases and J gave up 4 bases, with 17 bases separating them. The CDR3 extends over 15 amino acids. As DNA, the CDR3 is TGCAGCGTTGGTGGGACGAGGGGGGACGGAAACACCATATATTTT. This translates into CSVGGTRGDGNTIYF.

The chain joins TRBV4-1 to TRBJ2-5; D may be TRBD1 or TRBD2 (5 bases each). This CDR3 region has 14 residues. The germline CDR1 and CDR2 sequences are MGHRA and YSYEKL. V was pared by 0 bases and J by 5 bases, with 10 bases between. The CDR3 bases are TGCGCCAGCAGCCAAGATGGGGGTCGTGAGACCCAGTACTTC. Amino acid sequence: CASSQDGGRETQYF.

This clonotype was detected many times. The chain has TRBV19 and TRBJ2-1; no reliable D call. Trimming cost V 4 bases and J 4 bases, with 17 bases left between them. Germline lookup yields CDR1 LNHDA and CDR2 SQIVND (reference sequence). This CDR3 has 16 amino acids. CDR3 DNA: TGTGCCAGTAGTAGGTCGGCGCCTACACCATACAATGAGCAGTTCTTC. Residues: CASSRSAPTPYNEQFF.

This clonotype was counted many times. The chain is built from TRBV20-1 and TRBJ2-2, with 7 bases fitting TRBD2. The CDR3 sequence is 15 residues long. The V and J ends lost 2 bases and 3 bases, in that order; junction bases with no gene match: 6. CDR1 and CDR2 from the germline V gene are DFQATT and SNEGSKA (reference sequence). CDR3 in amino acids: CSARIAGVHTGELFF. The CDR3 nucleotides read TGCAGTGCTAGAATTGCGGGAGTCCACACCGGGGAGCTGTTTTTT.

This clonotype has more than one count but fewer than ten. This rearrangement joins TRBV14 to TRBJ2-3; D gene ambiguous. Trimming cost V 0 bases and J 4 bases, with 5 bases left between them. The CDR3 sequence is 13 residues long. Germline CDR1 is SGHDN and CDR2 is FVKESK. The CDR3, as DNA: TGTGCCAGCAGCCAAGAGATCGCAGATACGCAGTATTTT. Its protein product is CASSQEIADTQYF.

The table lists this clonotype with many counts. CDR3 residues: CASRDLAGGGGEQYF. In DNA form, the CDR3 reads TGCGCCAGCCGAGACCTAGCGGGAGGCGGTGGCGAGCAGTACTTC. V is TRBV10-2 and J is TRBJ2-7, with 11 positions matching TRBD2. The CDR3 has 15 residues. Germline V gives CDR1 WSHSY, CDR2 SAAADI. Unmatched junction bases numbered 12, after V lost 8 bases and J lost 6 bases.

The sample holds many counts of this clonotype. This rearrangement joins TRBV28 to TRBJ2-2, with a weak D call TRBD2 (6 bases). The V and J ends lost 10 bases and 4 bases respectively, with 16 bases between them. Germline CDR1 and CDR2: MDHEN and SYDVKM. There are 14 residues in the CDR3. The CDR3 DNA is TGTGCCACTCCAGGGAGGCGAGGCACCGGGGAGCTGTTTTTT. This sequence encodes CATPGRRGTGELFF.